This T cell receptor beta chain was obtained from a study of breast tumors, draining lymph nodes, adjacent tissues. Study-wide findings and caveats: Compared with lymph nodes, tumors were less diverse; compared with nontumor tissue, more. Luminal-like breast cancer showed significantly higher tumor–nontumor repertoire similarity than basal-like. Data fit most tumor T cells coming from lymph node, expanding in tumor. Data only fit, rather than demonstrated, lymph node origin of most tumor T cells.

One entry per CDR3 protein results from TCRdb running MiXCR on the multiplex PCR reads. The table has some 100,000 distinct CDR3 sequences, 21% seen once. This clonotype was detected many times. The antigen is not known. The lymph nodes were axillary draining lymph nodes from breast cancer patients. The source is a female donor with breast cancer. Some clones in this sample may be carry-over from other donors' samples. What was sequenced was axillary lymph node tissue.

DNA of the CDR3: TGTGCCAGCAGTTACAGTAGCGGGGGGGGCCAAGAGACCCAGTACTTC. Its protein product is CASSYSSGGGQETQYF. The chain employs TRBV6-5 and TRBJ2-5; TRBD2 matches 11 bases. From germline, CDR1 is MNHEY and CDR2 SVGAGI. Germline trimming cut 2 bases from V and 1 base from J; bases unmatched to any gene: 3. The CDR3 is made up of 16 amino acids.